The 5 T cell receptor beta chains reported below all come from one sample, sequenced in a study of shared clonotypes between healthy human individuals. Profiling relied on immunoSEQ multiplex PCR, and the TCRdb table lists in-frame clones only, not all of them. The sample gives over 1.4 million clones, more than 95% of which show up once; roughly 1.2% is in the top ten. Sequencing was performed on naive CD4+ T cells sorted from blood. Subset specified: CD45RA+ positively selected. The receptors were sampled from a man aged 25 to 45 in good health.

The rearrangement joins TRBV5-6 to TRBJ2-7; D uncertain. The germline V gene encodes CDR1 SGHDT and CDR2 YYEEEE. The CDR3 totals 14 residues. Trimming pared 4 bases from V and 3 bases from J, leaving 14 bases between. The CDR3 protein is CASSHIVGGYEQYF. DNA for the CDR3: TGTGCCAGCAGCCACATAGTTGGTGGCTACGAGCAGTACTTC.

The rearrangement links TRBV6-5 to TRBJ2-7, with 10 positions matching TRBD2. Germline CDR1 is MNHEY and CDR2 is SVGAGI. Trimming removed 6 bases from V and 2 bases from J; junction bases left unmatched: 7. The CDR3 runs 15 residues. The CDR3 spells CASRPGLAATYEQYF. CDR3 nucleotide sequence: TGTGCCAGCAGGCCCGGACTAGCGGCCACCTACGAGCAGTACTTC.

This clone was seen only once. V and J are TRBV11-2 and TRBJ2-2; D is ambiguous. Trimming took 0 bases from V and 7 from J, leaving 6 bases between them. Germline CDR1 is SGHAT and CDR2 is FQNNGV. The CDR3 has 13 amino acids. This CDR3 reads CASSLDSRGELFF. The CDR3 bases are TGTGCCAGCAGCTTAGATAGCCGCGGGGAGCTGTTTTTT. The full variable domain, its missing parts supplied by reference TRBV11-2 and TRBJ2-2, is EAGVAQSPRYKIIEKRQSVAFWCNPISGHATLYWYQQILGQGPKLLIQFQNNGVVDDSQLPKDRFSAERLKGVDSTLKIQPAKLEDSAVYLCASSLDSRGELFFGEGSRLTVL.

This chain connects TRBV10-3 to TRBJ2-2; 8 bases map to TRBD2. Trimming at V came to 6 bases and at J to 6 bases, leaving 9 bases not matched to a gene. The CDR3 loop spans 15 amino acids. The germline gives CDR1 ENHRY, CDR2 SYGVKD. The CDR3 is CAISSRGGFAGELFF. CDR3 coding DNA: TGTGCCATCAGCTCCCGGGGGGGTTTCGCCGGGGAGCTGTTTTTT.

The V and J genes are TRBV25-1 and TRBJ2-5, with TRBD1 matching over 7 bases. This CDR3 spans 15 amino acids. The germline CDR1 and CDR2 sequences are MGHDK and SYGVNS. J lost 5 bases, V lost 4 bases, and 10 bases had no gene match. The DNA of the CDR3 is TGTGCCAGCAGTGGGAGACAGGGTGTGGACGAGACCCAGTACTTC. Protein: CASSGRQGVDETQYF.